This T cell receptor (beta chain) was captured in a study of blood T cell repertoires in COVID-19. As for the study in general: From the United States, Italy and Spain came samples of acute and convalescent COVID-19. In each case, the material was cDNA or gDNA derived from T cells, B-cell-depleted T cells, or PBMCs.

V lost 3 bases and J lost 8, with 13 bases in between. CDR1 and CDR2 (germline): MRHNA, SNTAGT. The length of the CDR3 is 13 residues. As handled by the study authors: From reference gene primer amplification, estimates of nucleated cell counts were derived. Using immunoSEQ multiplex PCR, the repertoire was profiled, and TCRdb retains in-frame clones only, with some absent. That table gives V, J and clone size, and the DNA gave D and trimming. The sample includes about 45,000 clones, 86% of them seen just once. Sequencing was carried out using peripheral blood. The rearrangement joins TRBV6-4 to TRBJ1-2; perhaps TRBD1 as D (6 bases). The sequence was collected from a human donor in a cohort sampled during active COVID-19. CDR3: CASSEITGKGYTF. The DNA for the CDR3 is TGTGCCAGCAGTGAAATTACAGGGAAAGGCTACACCTTC.